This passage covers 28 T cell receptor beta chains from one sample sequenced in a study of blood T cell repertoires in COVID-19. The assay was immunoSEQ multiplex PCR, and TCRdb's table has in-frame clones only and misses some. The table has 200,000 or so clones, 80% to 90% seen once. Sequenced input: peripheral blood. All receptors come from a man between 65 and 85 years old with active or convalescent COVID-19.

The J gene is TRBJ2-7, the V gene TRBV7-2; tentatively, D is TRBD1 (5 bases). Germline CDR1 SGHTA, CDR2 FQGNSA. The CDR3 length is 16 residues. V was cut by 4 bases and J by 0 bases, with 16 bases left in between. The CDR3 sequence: CASSWGPAVSSYEQYF. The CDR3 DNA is TGTGCCAGCAGCTGGGGCCCGGCAGTAAGCTCCTACGAGCAGTACTTC.

The CDR3 loop reads CASSQTRDYGYTF. The DNA of the CDR3 is TGTGCCAGCTCGCAGACTCGGGACTATGGCTACACCTTC. This chain uses TRBV18 with TRBJ1-2; D not resolved. The germline gives CDR1 KGHSH, CDR2 LQKENI. V was shortened by 6 bases and J by 3 bases, with 11 bases between the two germline ends. The CDR3 covers 13 residues.

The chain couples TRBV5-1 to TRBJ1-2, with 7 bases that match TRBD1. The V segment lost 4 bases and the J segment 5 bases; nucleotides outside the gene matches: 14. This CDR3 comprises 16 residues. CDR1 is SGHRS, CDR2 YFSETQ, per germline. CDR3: CASSTLQGIDSYGYTF. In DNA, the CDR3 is TGCGCCAGCAGCACATTACAGGGGATTGATTCATATGGCTACACCTTC.

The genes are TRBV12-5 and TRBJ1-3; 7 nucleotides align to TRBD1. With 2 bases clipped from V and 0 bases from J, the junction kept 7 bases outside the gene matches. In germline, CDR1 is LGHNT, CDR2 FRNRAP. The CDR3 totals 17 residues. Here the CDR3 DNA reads TGTGCTAGTGGTTTGACAACGGGGACAGACTCTGGAAACACCATATATTTT. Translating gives CASGLTTGTDSGNTIYF.

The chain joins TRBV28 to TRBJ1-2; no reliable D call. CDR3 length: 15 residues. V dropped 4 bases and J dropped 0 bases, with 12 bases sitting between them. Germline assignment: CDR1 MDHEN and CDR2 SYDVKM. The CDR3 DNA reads TGTGCCAGCAGTTCCGCTGGGCAGCCTAACTATGGCTACACCTTC. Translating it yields CASSSAGQPNYGYTF.

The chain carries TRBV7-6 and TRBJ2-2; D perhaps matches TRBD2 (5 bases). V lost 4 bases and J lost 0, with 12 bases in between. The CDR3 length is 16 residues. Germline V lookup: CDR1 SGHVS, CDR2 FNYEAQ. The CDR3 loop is CASSYSVLSNTGELFF. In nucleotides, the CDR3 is TGTGCCAGCAGCTATAGCGTCTTATCGAACACCGGGGAGCTGTTTTTT.

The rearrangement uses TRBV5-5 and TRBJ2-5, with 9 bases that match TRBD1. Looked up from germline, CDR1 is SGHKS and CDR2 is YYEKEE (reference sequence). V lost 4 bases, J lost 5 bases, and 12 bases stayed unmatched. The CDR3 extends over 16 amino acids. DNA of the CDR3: TGTGCCAGCAGCCCCCCTGGACAGGGGTCCTTTGAGACCCAGTACTTC. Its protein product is CASSPPGQGSFETQYF.

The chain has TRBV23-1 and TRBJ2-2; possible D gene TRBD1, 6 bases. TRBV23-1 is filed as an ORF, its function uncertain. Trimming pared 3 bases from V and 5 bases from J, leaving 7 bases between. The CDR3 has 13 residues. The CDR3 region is CASSHTGTGELFF. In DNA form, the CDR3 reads TGCGCCAGCAGTCATACAGGGACCGGGGAGCTGTTTTTT.

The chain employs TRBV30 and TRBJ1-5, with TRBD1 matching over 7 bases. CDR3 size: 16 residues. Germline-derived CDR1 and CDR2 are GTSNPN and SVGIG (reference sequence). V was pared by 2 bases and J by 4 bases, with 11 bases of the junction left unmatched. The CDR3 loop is CAWSNHQGVGNQPQHF. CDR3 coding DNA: TGTGCCTGGAGTAACCACCAGGGGGTAGGGAATCAGCCCCAGCATTTT.

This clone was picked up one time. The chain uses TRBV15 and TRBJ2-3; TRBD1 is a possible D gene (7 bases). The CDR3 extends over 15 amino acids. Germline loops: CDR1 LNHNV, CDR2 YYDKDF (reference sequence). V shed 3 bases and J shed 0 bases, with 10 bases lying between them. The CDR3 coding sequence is TGTGCCACCAGCAGTCCAGGGGGGAGCACAGATACGCAGTATTTT. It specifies CATSSPGGSTDTQYF.

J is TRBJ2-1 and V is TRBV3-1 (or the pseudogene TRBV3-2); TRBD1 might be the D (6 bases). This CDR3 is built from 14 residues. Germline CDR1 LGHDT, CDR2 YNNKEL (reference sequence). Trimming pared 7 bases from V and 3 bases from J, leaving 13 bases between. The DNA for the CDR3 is TGTGCCAGCACCCCGGGGACACACTACAATGAGCAGTTCTTC. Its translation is CASTPGTHYNEQFF.

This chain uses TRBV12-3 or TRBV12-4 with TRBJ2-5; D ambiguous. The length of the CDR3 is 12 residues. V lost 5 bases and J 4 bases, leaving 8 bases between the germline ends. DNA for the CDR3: TGTGCCAGCAGTATCACAATAGAGACCCAGTACTTC. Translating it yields CASSITIETQYF.

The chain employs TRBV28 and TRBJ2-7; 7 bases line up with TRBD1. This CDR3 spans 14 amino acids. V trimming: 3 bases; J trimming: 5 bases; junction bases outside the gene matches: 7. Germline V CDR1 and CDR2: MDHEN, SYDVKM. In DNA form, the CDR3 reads TGTGCCAGCAGTTTGGGCAGGGGGTTAGACGAGCAGTACTTC. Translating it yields CASSLGRGLDEQYF.

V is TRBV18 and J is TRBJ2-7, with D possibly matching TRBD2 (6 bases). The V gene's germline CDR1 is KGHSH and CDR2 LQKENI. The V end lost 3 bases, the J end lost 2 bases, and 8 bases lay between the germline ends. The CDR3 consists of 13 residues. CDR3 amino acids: CASSPGLTYEQYF. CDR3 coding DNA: TGTGCCAGCTCACCGGGACTTACCTACGAGCAGTACTTC.

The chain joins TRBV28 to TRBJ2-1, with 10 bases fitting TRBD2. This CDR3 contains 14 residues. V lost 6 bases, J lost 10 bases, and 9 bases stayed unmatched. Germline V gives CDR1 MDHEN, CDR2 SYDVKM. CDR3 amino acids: CASRLAGGPREQFF. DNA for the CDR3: TGTGCCAGCAGATTAGCGGGAGGCCCCCGGGAGCAGTTCTTC.

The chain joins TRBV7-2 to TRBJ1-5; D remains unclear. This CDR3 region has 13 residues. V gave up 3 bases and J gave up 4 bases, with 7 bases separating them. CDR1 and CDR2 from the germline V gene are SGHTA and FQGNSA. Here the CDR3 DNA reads TGTGCCAGCAGCTTGTGGCAGAATCAGCCCCAGCATTTT. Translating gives CASSLWQNQPQHF.

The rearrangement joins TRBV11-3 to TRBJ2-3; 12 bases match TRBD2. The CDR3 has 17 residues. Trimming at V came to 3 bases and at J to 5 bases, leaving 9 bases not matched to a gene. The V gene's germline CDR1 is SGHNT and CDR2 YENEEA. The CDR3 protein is CASSFRTSGTIIDTQYF. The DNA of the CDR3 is TGTGCCAGCAGCTTTAGGACTAGCGGGACGATAATAGATACGCAGTATTTT. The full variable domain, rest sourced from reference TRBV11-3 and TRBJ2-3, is EAGVVQSPRYKIIEKKQPVAFWCNPISGHNTLYWYLQNLGQGPELLIRYENEEAVDDSQLPKDRFSAERLKGVDSTLKIQPAELGDSAVYLCASSFRTSGTIIDTQYFGPGTRLTVL.

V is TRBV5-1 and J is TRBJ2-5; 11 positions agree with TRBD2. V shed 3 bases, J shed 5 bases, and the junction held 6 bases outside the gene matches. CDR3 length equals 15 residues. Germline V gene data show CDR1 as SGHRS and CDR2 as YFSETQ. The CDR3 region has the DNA TGCGCCAGCAGCTCGGGACTAGCGGACGGGGAGACCCAGTACTTC. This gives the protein CASSSGLADGETQYF.

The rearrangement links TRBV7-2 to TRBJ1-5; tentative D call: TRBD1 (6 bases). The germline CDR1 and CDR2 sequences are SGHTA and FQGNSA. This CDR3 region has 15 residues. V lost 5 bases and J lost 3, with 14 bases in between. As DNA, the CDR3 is TGTGCCAGCAGCAGGGGGACGGGGAACAATCAGCCCCAGCATTTT. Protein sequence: CASSRGTGNNQPQHF.

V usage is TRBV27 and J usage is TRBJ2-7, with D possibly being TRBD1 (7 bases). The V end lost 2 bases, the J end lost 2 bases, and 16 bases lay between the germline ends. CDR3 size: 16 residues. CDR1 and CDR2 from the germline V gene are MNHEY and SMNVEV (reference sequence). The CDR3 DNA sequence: TGTGCCAGCAGTTTACGGCAGGGGGACTTACCCTACGAGCAGTACTTC. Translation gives CASSLRQGDLPYEQYF.

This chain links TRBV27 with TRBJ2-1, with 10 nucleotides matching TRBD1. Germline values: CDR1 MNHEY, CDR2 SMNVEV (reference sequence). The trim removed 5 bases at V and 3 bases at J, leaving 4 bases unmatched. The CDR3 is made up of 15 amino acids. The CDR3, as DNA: TGTGCCAGCAGTAAAGGGACAGGGGTCTACAATGAGCAGTTCTTC. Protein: CASSKGTGVYNEQFF.

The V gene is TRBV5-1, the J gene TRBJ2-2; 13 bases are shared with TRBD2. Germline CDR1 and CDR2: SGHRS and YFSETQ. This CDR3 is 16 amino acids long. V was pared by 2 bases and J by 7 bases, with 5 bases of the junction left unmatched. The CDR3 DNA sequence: TGCGCCAGCAGCTTTACTAGCGGGGGGGCCGGCGGGGAGCTGTTTTTT. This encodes CASSFTSGGAGGELFF.

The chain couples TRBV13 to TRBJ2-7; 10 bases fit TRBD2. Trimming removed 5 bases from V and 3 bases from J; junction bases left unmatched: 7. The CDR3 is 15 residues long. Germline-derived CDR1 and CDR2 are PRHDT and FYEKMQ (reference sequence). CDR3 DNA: TGTGCCAGCAGCCCCTCGGAGCGGGGGGGCTACGAGCAGTACTTC. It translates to CASSPSERGGYEQYF. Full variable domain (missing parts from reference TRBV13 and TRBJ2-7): AAGVIQSPRHLIKEKRETATLKCYPIPRHDTVYWYQQGPGQDPQFLISFYEKMQSDKGSIPDRFSAQQFSDYHSELNMSSLELGDSALYFCASSPSERGGYEQYFGPGTRLTVT.

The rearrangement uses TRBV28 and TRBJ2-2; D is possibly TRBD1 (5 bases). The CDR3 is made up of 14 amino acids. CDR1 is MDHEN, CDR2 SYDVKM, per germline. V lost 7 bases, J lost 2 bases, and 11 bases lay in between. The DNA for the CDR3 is TGTGCCAGCAAAGGGCAGGGTAACACCGGGGAGCTGTTTTTT. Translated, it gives CASKGQGNTGELFF.

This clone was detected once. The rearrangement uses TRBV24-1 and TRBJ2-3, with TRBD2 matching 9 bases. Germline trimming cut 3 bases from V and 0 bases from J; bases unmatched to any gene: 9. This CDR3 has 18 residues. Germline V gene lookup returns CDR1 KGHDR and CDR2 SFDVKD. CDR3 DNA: TGTGCCACCAGTGATCCGAGCGGGAGGCATACTAGCACAGATACGCAGTATTTT. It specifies CATSDPSGRHTSTDTQYF.

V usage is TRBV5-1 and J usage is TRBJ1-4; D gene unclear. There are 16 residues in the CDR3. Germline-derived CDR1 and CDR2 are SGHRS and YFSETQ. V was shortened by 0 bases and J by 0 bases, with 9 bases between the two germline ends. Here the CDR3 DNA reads TGCGCCAGCAGCTTGGGGCCGGGAGCAACTAATGAAAAACTGTTTTTT. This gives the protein CASSLGPGATNEKLFF.

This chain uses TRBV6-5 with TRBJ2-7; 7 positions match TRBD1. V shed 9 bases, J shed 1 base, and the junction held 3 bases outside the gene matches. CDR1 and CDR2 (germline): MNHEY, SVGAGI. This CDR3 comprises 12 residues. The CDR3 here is CASKQGSYEQYF. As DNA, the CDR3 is TGTGCCAGTAAACAGGGGTCCTACGAGCAGTACTTC.

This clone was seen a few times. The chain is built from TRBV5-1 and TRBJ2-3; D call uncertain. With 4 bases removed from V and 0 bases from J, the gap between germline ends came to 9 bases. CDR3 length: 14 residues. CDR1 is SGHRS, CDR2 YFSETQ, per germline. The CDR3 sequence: CASSPRSSTDTQYF. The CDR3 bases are TGCGCCAGCAGCCCCCGGTCCAGCACAGATACGCAGTATTTT.